Presented here are 30 T cell receptor beta chains from one specimen sequenced in a study of shared clonotypes between healthy human individuals. CD45RO-negative, CCR7-selected cells formed the naive CD8 fraction, which excluded terminally differentiated effector memory CD45RA+ cells. Here immunoSEQ multiplex PCR was the method, and the copy in TCRdb shows in-frame clones only, minus some. Counted here are about 2.1 million clones, roughly 93% occurring once; the ten biggest clones make up approximately 1.6%. Input material: naive CD8+ T cells from PBMCs. The receptors stem from a man between 18 and 29 years old in good health. Some clones in this sample may be carry-over from other donors' samples.

The chain carries TRBV5-1 and TRBJ1-1; 8 nucleotides line up with TRBD1. Germline CDR1 reads SGHRS; CDR2 reads YFSETQ. This CDR3 contains 14 residues. V was clipped by 2 bases and J by 4 bases; unmatched bases: 4. The CDR3 coding sequence is TGCGCCAGCAGCTTCAGGGGGCTCGGCACTGAAGCTTTCTTT. Its translation is CASSFRGLGTEAFF. The full variable domain, rest sourced from reference TRBV5-1 and TRBJ1-1, is KAGVTQTPRYLIKTRGQQVTLSCSPISGHRSVSWYQQTPGQGLQFLFEYFSETQRNKGNFPGRFSGRQFSNSRSEMNVSTLELGDSALYLCASSFRGLGTEAFFGQGTRLTVV.

The V call is TRBV7-9, the J call TRBJ1-3, with D perhaps TRBD1 (6 bases). V was clipped by 5 bases and J by 1 base, with 18 bases between them. The germline gives CDR1 SEHNR, CDR2 FQNEAQ (reference sequence). This CDR3 spans 17 amino acids. The CDR3 region is CASSPPGGASSGNTIYF. The CDR3 bases are TGTGCCAGCAGCCCCCCGGGGGGGGCCTCTTCTGGAAACACCATATATTTT.

The chain uses TRBV6-5 and TRBJ2-1; 9 bases agree with TRBD2. The CDR3 has 15 residues. With 7 bases clipped from V and 2 bases from J, the junction kept 6 bases outside the gene matches. CDR1 is MNHEY, CDR2 SVGAGI, per germline. CDR3 nucleotide sequence: TGTGCCAGCACTAGCGGGACTAGTGCCTACAATGAGCAGTTCTTC. This sequence encodes CASTSGTSAYNEQFF.

The chain is built from TRBV27 and TRBJ2-5; 11 bases fit TRBD2. Trimming at V came to 7 bases and at J to 5 bases, leaving 3 bases not matched to a gene. Germline assignment: CDR1 MNHEY and CDR2 SMNVEV (reference sequence). The CDR3 is 13 residues long. DNA for the CDR3: TGTGCCAGCAAACTAGCGGGAGTGGAGACCCAGTACTTC. The encoded protein is CASKLAGVETQYF.

The V gene is TRBV11-2, the J gene TRBJ2-1; 7 nucleotides agree with TRBD2. Germline assignment: CDR1 SGHAT and CDR2 FQNNGV. The ends lost 3 bases at V and 9 bases at J; junction bases unmatched: 11. The CDR3 has 15 residues. The DNA for the CDR3 is TGTGCCAGCAGCTTGGATATGTGGGAGGGGCTTGAGCAGTTCTTC. It encodes CASSLDMWEGLEQFF.

Details on this clone: Other DNA sequences of this sample code for an identical CDR3. The chain combines TRBV9 with TRBJ2-6; unclear D gene. Germline V gene data show CDR1 as SGDLS and CDR2 as YYNGEE. The CDR3 extends over 13 amino acids. Trimming removed 3 bases at V and 4 bases at J, with 5 bases between. The CDR3 nucleotides are TGTGCCAGCAGCGGGTCAGGGGCCAACGTCCTGACTTTC. Protein: CASSGSGANVLTF.

J is TRBJ2-5 and V is TRBV2; 10 nucleotides line up with TRBD1. The CDR3 spans 12 residues. After removal of 11 bases from V and 1 base from J, the junction contained 1 base not matched to a gene. Germline V gives CDR1 SNHLY, CDR2 FYNNEI. The CDR3 region has the DNA TGTGCCGGACAGGGGGTCCAAGAGACCCAGTACTTC. It specifies CAGQGVQETQYF.

The chain joins TRBV7-9 to TRBJ2-3; TRBD2 agrees at 7 bases. The CDR3 is 15 residues long. Per germline, CDR1 SEHNR and CDR2 FQNEAQ (reference sequence). With V trimmed by 5 bases and J by 5 bases, 10 bases remained unmatched. CDR3 DNA sequence: TGTGCCAGCAGCATCCCGCGGGGGAAGGGAGATACGCAGTATTTT. It encodes CASSIPRGKGDTQYF.

This chain connects TRBV27 to TRBJ2-7; no definite D call. This CDR3 has 12 amino acids. The ends were cut back, 8 bases at V and 6 bases at J, with 14 bases in the middle. Germline-derived CDR1 and CDR2 are MNHEY and SMNVEV (reference sequence). Here the CDR3 reads CASASPGSEQYF. In nucleotides, the CDR3 is TGTGCCAGCGCTTCCCCGGGTTCCGAGCAGTACTTC.

This rearrangement joins TRBV4-1 to TRBJ2-1; the match to TRBD2 covers 10 bases. CDR1 MGHRA and CDR2 YSYEKL come from the germline V gene. The CDR3 length is 17 residues. V shed 0 bases, J shed 6 bases, and the junction held 8 bases outside the gene matches. CDR3 in DNA: TGCGCCAGCAGCCAAGATGGGGGACTAGCGCCCGTCAATGAGCAGTTCTTC. The encoded protein is CASSQDGGLAPVNEQFF.

About this clone: In the same sample, other DNA sequences code for this CDR3. V usage is TRBV6-5 and J usage is TRBJ2-2; D gene ambiguous. The CDR3 length is 12 residues. From germline, CDR1 is MNHEY and CDR2 SVGAGI. Trimming shortened V by 2 bases and J by 5 bases, and 3 bases separated the two germline ends. CDR3 residues: CASSYPTGELFF. The DNA for the CDR3 is TGTGCCAGCAGTTACCCGACCGGGGAGCTGTTTTTT.

The rearrangement joins TRBV7-9 to TRBJ2-1, with D perhaps TRBD2 (7 bases). The CDR3 runs 13 residues. The germline V gene encodes CDR1 SEHNR and CDR2 FQNEAQ (reference sequence). Trimming left V 6 bases short and J 10 bases short, with 16 bases between. CDR3 bases: TGTGCCAGCAGTAGGGAGGGGGGACGCGAGCAGTTCTTC. Translation: CASSREGGREQFF.

The gene calls are TRBV5-1 and TRBJ1-1; D unclear. The ends were cut back, 3 bases at V and 1 base at J, with 7 bases in the middle. Per germline, CDR1 SGHRS and CDR2 YFSETQ. CDR3 size: 13 residues. The chain's CDR3 is CASSWNRNTEAFF. The CDR3 coding sequence is TGCGCCAGCAGCTGGAACAGGAACACTGAAGCTTTCTTT. Drawing the rest from reference TRBV5-1 and TRBJ1-1, the complete variable domain is KAGVTQTPRYLIKTRGQQVTLSCSPISGHRSVSWYQQTPGQGLQFLFEYFSETQRNKGNFPGRFSGRQFSNSRSEMNVSTLELGDSALYLCASSWNRNTEAFFGQGTRLTVV.

This chain uses TRBV14 with TRBJ2-5, with 11 bases lining up with TRBD2. CDR1 and CDR2 (germline): SGHDN, FVKESK. The CDR3 runs 17 residues. After removal of 5 bases from V and 3 bases from J, the junction contained 11 bases not matched to a gene. CDR3 loop: CASSSQELAGVKETQYF. The DNA of the CDR3 is TGTGCCAGCAGCTCACAGGAACTAGCGGGAGTAAAAGAGACCCAGTACTTC.

This clone was observed once. Other DNA sequences in this specimen translate into the identical CDR3. V and J are TRBV28 and TRBJ2-7; D is uncertain. This CDR3 spans 11 amino acids. The V gene's germline CDR1 is MDHEN and CDR2 SYDVKM. Deletions cut 5 bases from V and 2 bases from J, with 4 bases between. In nucleotides, the CDR3 is TGTGCCAGCAGTCGGGCCTACGAGCAGTACTTC. As protein: CASSRAYEQYF.

With respect to this clone: The identical CDR3 is also encoded by other nucleotide sequences in the sample. This sequence joins TRBV27 and TRBJ1-1, with a weak D call TRBD1 (5 bases). V gave up 6 bases and J gave up 4 bases, with 12 bases separating them. Germline V CDR1 and CDR2: MNHEY, SMNVEV (reference sequence). This CDR3 contains 13 residues. This chain's CDR3 is CASSSRVGTEAFF. The CDR3 DNA reads as TGTGCCAGCAGCTCCAGGGTGGGCACTGAAGCTTTCTTT.

The rearrangement uses TRBV7-8 and TRBJ2-1; TRBD2 might be the D (6 bases). This CDR3 contains 16 residues. V was trimmed by 1 base and J by 2 bases, leaving 12 bases between them. The germline V gene has CDR1 SGHVS and CDR2 FQNEAQ. CDR3 protein: CASSLGLVLPYNEQFF. As DNA, the CDR3 is TGTGCCAGCAGCTTAGGACTAGTGCTCCCCTACAATGAGCAGTTCTTC.

The chain uses TRBV6-5 and TRBJ1-1; 7 nucleotides agree with TRBD1. Germline CDR1 and CDR2: MNHEY and SVGAGI. The CDR3 extends over 14 amino acids. V lost 6 bases and J lost 1; bases outside the gene matches: 5. The CDR3 protein is CASSGTGENTEAFF. The CDR3 DNA follows: TGTGCCAGCAGCGGAACAGGGGAGAACACTGAAGCTTTCTTT.

Turning to this clone: The identical CDR3 is also encoded by other nucleotide sequences in the sample. The chain combines TRBV5-6 with TRBJ2-3; TRBD1 agrees at 7 bases. Germline assignment: CDR1 SGHDT and CDR2 YYEEEE. V gave up 2 bases and J gave up 4 bases; unmatched junction bases: 4. The CDR3 covers 14 residues. CDR3 sequence reads: CASSLGQGADTQYF. CDR3 sequence (DNA): TGTGCCAGCAGCTTAGGTCAGGGGGCAGATACGCAGTATTTT.

The chain carries TRBV4-2 and TRBJ2-2, with TRBD1 matching over 7 bases. The trim removed 0 bases at V and 9 bases at J, leaving 19 bases unmatched. CDR1 and CDR2 (germline): LGHNA, YNFKEQ. The CDR3 has 19 residues. The CDR3 loop is CASSQDPTETGTLHRELFF. DNA of the CDR3: TGTGCCAGCAGCCAAGATCCCACGGAGACAGGGACATTACATCGGGAGCTGTTTTTT.

V and J are TRBV5-1 and TRBJ2-6; 11 positions agree with TRBD2. The CDR3 is 20 residues long. In germline, CDR1 is SGHRS, CDR2 YFSETQ. The V and J ends lost 0 bases and 0 bases, in that order; junction bases with no gene match: 8. The CDR3 sequence: CASSLEGLAGVASGANVLTF. The CDR3 nucleotides are TGCGCCAGCAGCTTGGAAGGACTAGCGGGTGTGGCCTCTGGGGCCAACGTCCTGACTTTC.

The chain is built from TRBV6-5 and TRBJ1-5; D is unresolved. V lost 0 bases and J lost 6, with 15 bases in between. The germline CDR1 and CDR2 sequences are MNHEY and SVGAGI. The CDR3 extends over 16 amino acids. CDR3 loop: CASSYSGGEKGQPQHF. CDR3 DNA sequence: TGTGCCAGCAGTTACTCGGGTGGGGAAAAGGGTCAGCCCCAGCATTTT.

CDR3: CASSELGELNTEAFF. The CDR3, as DNA: TGTGCCAGCAGTGAATTAGGCGAATTGAACACTGAAGCTTTCTTT. The chain links TRBV25-1 to TRBJ1-1; D ambiguous. This CDR3 contains 15 residues. Germline V gives CDR1 MGHDK, CDR2 SYGVNS. Deletions cut 1 base from V and 0 bases from J, with 9 bases between.

Written as DNA, the CDR3 is TGTGCCAGCAGCTCTCTAGCGATAACGAACGAGCAGTACTTC. This translates into CASSSLAITNEQYF. The chain uses TRBV7-8 and TRBJ2-7; D is possibly TRBD2 (6 bases). The CDR3 runs to 14 residues. V dropped 4 bases and J dropped 5 bases, with 15 bases sitting between them. Germline-derived CDR1 and CDR2 are SGHVS and FQNEAQ.

This clone appeared a few times. This sample includes further DNA sequences coding for the same CDR3. The chain is built from TRBV30 and TRBJ1-3; D remains ambiguous. CDR1 and CDR2 (germline): GTSNPN, SVGIG (reference sequence). Deletions cut 0 bases from V and 1 base from J, with 1 base between. The CDR3 loop spans 12 amino acids. This CDR3 is CAWSVSGNTIYF. The CDR3 nucleotides are TGTGCCTGGAGTGTTTCTGGAAACACCATATATTTT.

The chain employs TRBV6-1 and TRBJ2-2; D unclear. The CDR3 consists of 18 residues. Trimming took off 0 bases at V and 4 bases at J, with 18 bases between the two ends. Per the germline V gene, CDR1 is MNHNS and CDR2 is SASEGT. The CDR3 DNA reads TGTGCCAGCAGTGAAGCGCCTTTGTGGGTCGTGTCCACCGGGGAGCTGTTTTTT. Translating gives CASSEAPLWVVSTGELFF.

This chain links TRBV19 with TRBJ1-1; a weak D match, TRBD1 (5 bases). The CDR3 extends over 14 amino acids. The V gene lost 3 bases and the J gene lost 1 base, with 9 bases spanning the gap. The germline V gene has CDR1 LNHDA and CDR2 SQIVND (reference sequence). The CDR3 loop is CASSIWGPNTEAFF. CDR3 sequence (DNA): TGTGCCAGTAGTATTTGGGGCCCGAACACTGAAGCTTTCTTT.

J is TRBJ2-1 and V is TRBV29-1; possible D gene TRBD2, 5 bases. Germline CDR1 is SQVTM and CDR2 is ANQGSEA. This CDR3 is 13 amino acids long. Trimming took off 8 bases at V and 6 bases at J, with 17 bases between the two ends. The CDR3 nucleotides read TGCAGCCACGGACTGCCGCTTCGCAATGAGCAGTTCTTC. Its protein is CSHGLPLRNEQFF.

This clone was picked up one time. Other DNA sequences within the sample encode an identical CDR3. The V gene is TRBV6-5, the J gene TRBJ2-1, with D unclear. Germline V lookup: CDR1 MNHEY, CDR2 SVGAGI. There are 13 residues in the CDR3. Trimming left V 2 bases short and J 6 bases short, with 8 bases between. The CDR3 here is CASSYGRVNEQFF. The CDR3 DNA is TGTGCCAGCAGTTACGGAAGGGTCAATGAGCAGTTCTTC.

The chain couples TRBV7-9 to TRBJ1-4; D perhaps matches TRBD1 (5 bases). The CDR3 consists of 17 residues. Trimming removed 0 bases from V and 2 bases from J, with 13 bases in between. Germline CDR1 reads SEHNR; CDR2 reads FQNEAQ (reference sequence). CDR3 sequence (DNA): TGTGCCAGCAGCTTAGCGAGCGGGGGTGAGACTAATGAAAAACTGTTTTTT. Amino acids: CASSLASGGETNEKLFF.